These 18 T cell receptor beta chains originate from one sample sequenced in a study of cytomegalovirus exposure and HLA in healthy donors. The primer mix had 60 Vbeta and 13 Jbeta primers. Libraries were prepared by immunoSEQ multiplex PCR; TCRdb keeps only in-frame clonotypes and omits some of them. The sample lists under 150,000 clones; about 81% were seen once. The sample comprised PBMCs. These receptors were obtained from a middle-aged woman in good health and CMV-seropositive.

The CDR3 DNA reads as TGCGCCAGCAGCGCGGGGTCATCGGAGACCCAGTACTTC. This gives the protein CASSAGSSETQYF. This chain uses TRBV5-1 with TRBJ2-5; D perhaps matches TRBD2 (6 bases). The V gene lost 4 bases and the J gene lost 5 bases, with 12 bases spanning the gap. The CDR3 extends over 13 amino acids. Germline V gene sequence: CDR1 SGHRS, CDR2 YFSETQ.

The chain joins TRBV11-2 to TRBJ2-5; D perhaps matches TRBD1 (5 bases). CDR3 length: 14 residues. Germline assignment: CDR1 SGHAT and CDR2 FQNNGV. The V and J ends lost 4 bases and 3 bases respectively, with 12 bases between them. CDR3 nucleotides: TGTGCCAGCAGCTACACCACAGGTGAAGAGACCCAGTACTTC. The encoded protein is CASSYTTGEETQYF.

This clone ranks as medium-sized (0.01 to 0.1%). CDR3 sequence reads: CASSLAPSGLAGGPPYTDTQYF. In DNA form, the CDR3 reads TGTGCCAGCAGCTTAGCTCCTTCGGGACTAGCGGGGGGACCGCCCTACACAGATACGCAGTATTTT. The chain joins TRBV7-6 to TRBJ2-3; 15 nucleotides align to TRBD2. The ends lost 0 bases at V and 2 bases at J; junction bases unmatched: 15. CDR3 length: 22 residues. Germline CDR1 SGHVS, CDR2 FNYEAQ.

The chain combines TRBV5-4 with TRBJ1-6, with a tentative D call TRBD1 (5 bases). The CDR3 length is 15 residues. Trimming removed 2 bases at V and 8 bases at J, with 14 bases between. Germline V gives CDR1 SGHNT, CDR2 YYREEE (reference sequence). The CDR3 DNA sequence: TGTGCCAGCAGCTTCGGGGGGAGAGGGGATTCACCCCTCCACTTT. This codes for CASSFGGRGDSPLHF.

This rearrangement joins TRBV14 to TRBJ2-7; 9 bases are a match to TRBD2. Looked up from germline, CDR1 is SGHDN and CDR2 is FVKESK. The junction had 9 bases not matched to a gene; V was cut back by 3 bases and J by 3 bases. The CDR3 extends over 16 amino acids. CDR3 sequence: CASSHDRLAESYEQYF. CDR3 coding DNA: TGTGCCAGCAGCCATGACAGACTAGCGGAGAGCTACGAGCAGTACTTC.

Concerning this clone: One end of the junction does not line up with germline, which may come from a read error. In DNA form, the CDR3 reads TGTGCTAGCAGTAAAATAGCGGGAGTAGGAGAGACCCAGTACTTC. Translation: CASSKIAGVGETQYF. This chain connects TRBV7-7 to TRBJ2-5; 9 bases match TRBD2. The germline CDR1 and CDR2 sequences are SSHAT and FNYEAQ (reference sequence). The CDR3 length is 15 residues.

This clone appeared a few times. The genes are TRBV5-1 and TRBJ2-7; TRBD1 matches at 8 bases. CDR1 is SGHRS and CDR2 is YFSETQ in the germline V gene. The CDR3 is made up of 15 amino acids. V gave up 4 bases and J gave up 2 bases; unmatched junction bases: 8. The CDR3 DNA is TGCGCCAGCAGCCCACGGACAGGGAATCCCTACGAGCAGTACTTC. Protein sequence: CASSPRTGNPYEQYF.

The chain carries TRBV29-1 and TRBJ2-2; 10 positions match TRBD1. The CDR3 extends over 12 amino acids. V was pared by 6 bases and J by 5 bases, with 0 bases of the junction left unmatched. Germline lookup yields CDR1 SQVTM and CDR2 ANQGSEA. The CDR3 sequence is CSVDRGTGELFF. The DNA of the CDR3 is TGCAGCGTGGACAGGGGGACCGGGGAGCTGTTTTTT.

The gene calls are TRBV7-8 and TRBJ2-7; 10 bases agree with TRBD2. Germline lookup yields CDR1 SGHVS and CDR2 FQNEAQ. The trim removed 5 bases at V and 6 bases at J, leaving 4 bases unmatched. The CDR3 covers 13 residues. CDR3 protein: CASSRRTSGEQYF. The CDR3 coding sequence is TGTGCCAGCAGCCGCCGGACTAGCGGCGAGCAGTACTTC. The complete variable domain, with remaining parts taken from reference TRBV7-8 and TRBJ2-7, reads GAGVSQSPRYKVAKRGQDVALRCDPISGHVSLFWYQQALGQGPEFLTYFQNEAQLDKSGLPSDRFFAERPEGSVSTLKIQRTQQEDSAVYLCASSRRTSGEQYFGPGTRLTVT.

The CDR3 sequence: CASSLRGMGTGELFF. The CDR3 DNA reads as TGTGCCAGCAGCCTGCGGGGGATGGGCACCGGGGAGCTGTTTTTT. This chain uses TRBV7-2 with TRBJ2-2; 7 bases agree with TRBD2. Germline V gene data show CDR1 as SGHTA and CDR2 as FQGNSA. The ends lost 5 bases at V and 4 bases at J; junction bases unmatched: 7. This CDR3 has 15 amino acids.

The chain recombines TRBV9 with TRBJ1-3; TRBD1 agrees at 9 bases. After removal of 1 base from V and 0 bases from J, the junction contained 5 bases not matched to a gene. Per germline, CDR1 SGDLS and CDR2 YYNGEE. This CDR3 has 17 residues. The CDR3 is CASSVTGGHLSGNTIYF. The CDR3 nucleotides are TGTGCCAGCAGCGTAACAGGGGGCCACCTCTCTGGAAACACCATATATTTT. Supplemented by reference TRBV9 and TRBJ1-3, the full variable domain reads DSGVTQTPKHLITATGQRVTLRCSPRSGDLSVYWYQQSLDQGLQFLIQYYNGEERAKGNILERFSAQQFPDLHSELNLSSLELGDSALYFCASSVTGGHLSGNTIYFGEGSWLTVV.

This clone was seen more than once but under ten times. The chain combines TRBV6-5 with TRBJ2-5; weak D call: TRBD1 (5 bases). CDR3 size: 14 residues. The ends were cut back, 6 bases at V and 7 bases at J, with 18 bases in the middle. Germline V gene data show CDR1 as MNHEY and CDR2 as SVGAGI. The CDR3 DNA sequence: TGTGCCAGCAGAACGACCGCTCTTACAGGGACCCAGTACTTC. This encodes CASRTTALTGTQYF.

This clone was seen only once. The chain recombines TRBV5-1 with TRBJ1-5; the D gene is possibly TRBD1 (6 bases). There are 14 residues in the CDR3. CDR1 is SGHRS, CDR2 YFSETQ, per germline. The V end lost 3 bases, the J end lost 7 bases, and 14 bases lay between the germline ends. The CDR3 region has the DNA TGCGCCAGCAGCTCGGACAGTCCCGGACAGCCCCAGCATTTT. Translating gives CASSSDSPGQPQHF.

This sequence joins TRBV15 and TRBJ2-5, with a possible D match to TRBD2 (7 bases). CDR3 length equals 17 residues. The V gene's germline CDR1 is LNHNV and CDR2 YYDKDF (reference sequence). The V gene lost 3 bases and the J gene lost 2 bases, with 19 bases spanning the gap. The CDR3 nucleotides are TGTGCCACCAGCAGGAAGCGGAGCCGGGGGGCTCAAGAGACCCAGTACTTC. This gives the protein CATSRKRSRGAQETQYF.

J is TRBJ1-4 and V is TRBV11-2, with D perhaps TRBD1 (6 bases). CDR1 and CDR2 (germline): SGHAT, FQNNGV. Trimming took off 5 bases at V and 7 bases at J, with 17 bases between the two ends. This CDR3 spans 15 amino acids. CDR3 DNA sequence: TGTGCCAGCAGCACCACCAGGGGCCGTAGTGAAAAACTGTTTTTT. Amino acid sequence: CASSTTRGRSEKLFF.

The chain carries TRBV5-1 and TRBJ2-1; D may be TRBD2 (6 bases). Germline V gene data show CDR1 as SGHRS and CDR2 as YFSETQ. This CDR3 contains 12 residues. V gave up 0 bases and J gave up 8 bases, with 6 bases separating them. The CDR3 here is CASSLAGDEQFF. In nucleotides, the CDR3 is TGCGCCAGCAGCTTGGCGGGGGATGAGCAGTTCTTC.

This rearrangement joins TRBV28 to TRBJ1-6; maybe TRBD1 (6 bases). This CDR3 spans 19 amino acids. Germline CDR1 MDHEN, CDR2 SYDVKM. The V end lost 8 bases, the J end lost 2 bases, and 25 bases lay between the germline ends. CDR3: CASENQGHQEWTYNSPLHF. CDR3 DNA: TGTGCCAGCGAAAACCAGGGGCATCAGGAATGGACCTATAATTCACCCCTCCACTTT.

DNA of the CDR3: TGTGCCAGCAGTTACGATCCGGGGAACACTGAAGCTTTCTTT. This gives the protein CASSYDPGNTEAFF. V and J are TRBV6-5 and TRBJ1-1; D is unclear. CDR3 length: 14 residues. Trimming stripped 2 bases from V and 1 base from J, with 8 bases between. Germline CDR1 reads MNHEY; CDR2 reads SVGAGI.